This T cell receptor (beta chain) was sequenced for a study of regulatory T cells in long-lasting Graves disease listed by TCRdb under 2021. Concerning the study at large: In the newly diagnosed Graves' disease group, patients had been taking antithyroid drugs for less than 3 months. Patients with persistent Graves' disease were compared with patients with newly diagnosed Graves' disease using TCR sequencing and RNA sequencing of peripheral blood. The study took place in China and was registered as a clinical trial. A total of 33 samples underwent TCR sequencing: some 13 from persistent and roughly 20 from newly diagnosed Graves' disease patients.

The library came from multiplex PCR. These reads were obtained on an Illumina HiSeq 4000. TCR beta libraries were built with iRepertoire HTBI primers and Arm-PCR amplification of CDR3 regions. Before sequencing, the PCR products went through gel purification. The authors' analysis ran thus. A total of under 80 TRBV and 14 TRBJ segments were identified across samples and were used for gene usage analysis of CDR3 amino acid clonotypes. COPE and FqMerger were used to merge the filtered high-quality paired reads into contigs. Contigs were aligned with BLAST to IMGT TRBV, TRBD and TRBJ reference genes, and CDR3 was defined per IMGT. Any clonotype with a frequency above 0.1% was counted as a highly expanded clone. Shannon entropy was used to measure repertoire diversity, and the Gini coefficient was used to measure V-J evenness. Public clonotypes were defined as clonotypes shared by more than one individual. Using fastp trimming at Q25 and MiXCR clonotype assembly, TCRdb reanalyzed the public sequencing data and kept in-frame beta chains. Every entry covers one CDR3 protein and lists the most common genes and DNA from its rows. The V and J calls follow TCRdb's processing rather than the paper's. This sample gives 350,000 to 550,000 distinct CDR3 sequences in total; roughly 15% of them show up just once. Together, the top ten hold less than 30% of the sample.

The time point label corresponds to: newly diagnosed GD, antithyroid drugs for less than 3 months. For both TCR sequencing and RNA sequencing, RNA was extracted from PBMCs using TRIzol. The diagnosis of Graves' disease followed American Thyroid Association guidelines. Recruitment of patients was carried out at an endocrinology department in Xi'an, China. Each patient gave 7.5 to 10 milliliters of peripheral blood, collected in an EDTA anticoagulant tube. PBMCs were isolated by Ficoll Paque Plus density gradient separation without further T cell sorting. An Agilent 2100 Bioanalyzer and agarose gel were used to check RNA quality, while a NanoDrop 2000 measured RNA concentration. V drops 1 base and J drops 2 bases, leaving 4 bases in between. From the germline V gene (reference sequence), CDR1 is DFQATT and CDR2 is SNEGSKA. The CDR3, cysteine through phenylalanine, is 12 amino acids long. Only the CDR3 region is kept as DNA, spanning 36 bases read in frame from base 1.

In this sample, this clonotype turned up a few times. Its recognized antigen is unknown. Base-call qualities are not available, and no considerably larger clone is one nucleotide away. What the authors observed across the whole study: Only peripheral blood was studied, because thyroid tissue, the primary lesion, was inaccessible. Preferential use of TRBV28, TRBJ1-2 and TRBJ2-5 was observed in persistent disease, whereas TRBV20-1 and TRBJ2-1 were favored in newly diagnosed disease. Persistent Graves' disease patients showed lower TCR Shannon entropy and fewer highly expanded clones than newly diagnosed patients, suggesting clonal expansion. A larger number of public clonotypes was shared among persistent patients (approximately 2,600) than among newly diagnosed patients (approximately 1,000). Sequencing and analysis were limited to the TCR beta chain. The authors noted that the small sample size was a limitation that may lower accuracy.

These same data were also listed under a study on T cells in Graves' hyperthyroidism and ophthalmopathy. Per the second study: Graves' hyperthyroidism was defined as stable when no progression to ophthalmopathy occurred over 18 months of follow-up. Hyperthyroidism patients were newly diagnosed, had a disease duration of under 2 months, and were aged 18 to 65 years. Exclusion was applied to patients with uncontrolled infections, other autoimmune diseases, pregnancy or lactation. Diagnoses relied on clinical symptoms, serum thyroxine and TRAb, thyroid ultrasound and orbital computed tomography. A first-round RT-PCR of the TCR CDR3 used the HTBI primer set with the Qiagen OneStep RT-PCR kit. Blood samples also contained most of the expanded thyroid clonotypes (frequency above 0.001), which suggests that blood repertoires may reflect thyroid immune responses. A 13 V-J signature model separated ophthalmopathy from stable hyperthyroidism, with 87.88% sensitivity and 81% to 82% specificity in cross-validation and 80%/75% in testing. In validation, the model predicted progression to ophthalmopathy with around 71% sensitivity and roughly 72% specificity, a median of about 6 months before onset. To identify TCR V-J signatures that set the groups apart, the researchers used a discovery cohort of about a hundred patients, made up of 43 with Graves' ophthalmopathy and about 60 with stable Graves' hyperthyroidism. Prospective prediction of ophthalmopathy was tested in an independent validation cohort of 18 hyperthyroidism patients and approximately 17 patients who later progressed to ophthalmopathy. The 95 to 100 discovery patients were randomly divided into training and test sets at a 7:3 ratio. In six Graves' hyperthyroidism patients, the study also compared T-cell repertoires from thyroid tissue with T-cell repertoires from blood. After blood sampling, hyperthyroidism patients were treated with methimazole at a starting dose of 30 mg daily, and ophthalmopathy patients were treated with high-dose intravenous methylprednisolone. A second multiplex PCR round built the libraries, followed by size selection and purification. Libraries were sequenced paired-end with 100 bp reads on an Illumina HiSeq2000. Raw data were processed with SOAPnuke, discarding reads with adapters, uncalled bases, mean Phred below 15, or no exact constant-primer or identifier match. COPE v1.2.5 was used to merge high-quality paired reads, and clonotypes were defined as unique nucleotide sequences. MiTCR v1.1 was used to align clonotypes to the IMGT TRBV, TRBD and TRBJ reference segments. The analysis was restricted to V-J combinations with a frequency above 0.0001, which together covered 99.2% of the repertoires. A TCS score was defined as the ratio between F50 (clonal expansion) and ExV (chaos), using BLOSUM62-based TCRdist between CDR3 peptides within each V-J. Welch's t-statistics and random forest reduced 500 to 650 V-J features to 10 to 15, which were used in a naive Bayes classifier (R e1071). No statistical method was used to set the sample size in advance, and investigators knew the group allocation. The paper describes TCR Vbeta CDR3 sequencing of 130 to 150 peripheral blood samples, made up of 43 ophthalmopathy patients, some 80 hyperthyroidism patients and 17 progressor patients.

This specimen was peripheral blood mononuclear cells (PBMCs), taken at new diagnosis, from a patient treated with antithyroid drugs. This clonotype was obtained from a woman aged 18-35 years with Graves disease. Donor details come from another sample of the same person, matched by shared clones. Recombination joined TRBV20-1 with TRBJ2-3; too little of a D gene remains to name it. In nucleotide form, the sequence is TGCAGTGCTAGAGTCGCCACAGATACGCAGTATTTT. It codes for CSARVATDTQYF.